Below, one T cell receptor beta chain is given with its context. V was clipped by 7 bases and J by 9 bases, with 16 bases between them. CDR3 size: 14 residues. The V gene's germline CDR1 is SGHTA and CDR2 FQGNSA. The data derive from a study of cytomegalovirus exposure and HLA in healthy donors. It was with 60 Vbeta and 13 Jbeta primers that the PCR ran. Repertoires were generated with immunoSEQ multiplex PCR, while TCRdb's copy carries only in-frame clones and drops some. The sample carries approximately 190,000 clones, 82% recorded once. The chain employs TRBV7-2 and TRBJ1-6; no firm D call. The clonotype originates from a boy between 2 and 10 years old in good health and CMV-seronegative. Sequenced material: PBMCs. DNA of the CDR3: TGTGCCAGCAACCTCGGATGGGGAGGTTCACCCCTCCACTTT. Protein product: CASNLGWGGSPLHF.